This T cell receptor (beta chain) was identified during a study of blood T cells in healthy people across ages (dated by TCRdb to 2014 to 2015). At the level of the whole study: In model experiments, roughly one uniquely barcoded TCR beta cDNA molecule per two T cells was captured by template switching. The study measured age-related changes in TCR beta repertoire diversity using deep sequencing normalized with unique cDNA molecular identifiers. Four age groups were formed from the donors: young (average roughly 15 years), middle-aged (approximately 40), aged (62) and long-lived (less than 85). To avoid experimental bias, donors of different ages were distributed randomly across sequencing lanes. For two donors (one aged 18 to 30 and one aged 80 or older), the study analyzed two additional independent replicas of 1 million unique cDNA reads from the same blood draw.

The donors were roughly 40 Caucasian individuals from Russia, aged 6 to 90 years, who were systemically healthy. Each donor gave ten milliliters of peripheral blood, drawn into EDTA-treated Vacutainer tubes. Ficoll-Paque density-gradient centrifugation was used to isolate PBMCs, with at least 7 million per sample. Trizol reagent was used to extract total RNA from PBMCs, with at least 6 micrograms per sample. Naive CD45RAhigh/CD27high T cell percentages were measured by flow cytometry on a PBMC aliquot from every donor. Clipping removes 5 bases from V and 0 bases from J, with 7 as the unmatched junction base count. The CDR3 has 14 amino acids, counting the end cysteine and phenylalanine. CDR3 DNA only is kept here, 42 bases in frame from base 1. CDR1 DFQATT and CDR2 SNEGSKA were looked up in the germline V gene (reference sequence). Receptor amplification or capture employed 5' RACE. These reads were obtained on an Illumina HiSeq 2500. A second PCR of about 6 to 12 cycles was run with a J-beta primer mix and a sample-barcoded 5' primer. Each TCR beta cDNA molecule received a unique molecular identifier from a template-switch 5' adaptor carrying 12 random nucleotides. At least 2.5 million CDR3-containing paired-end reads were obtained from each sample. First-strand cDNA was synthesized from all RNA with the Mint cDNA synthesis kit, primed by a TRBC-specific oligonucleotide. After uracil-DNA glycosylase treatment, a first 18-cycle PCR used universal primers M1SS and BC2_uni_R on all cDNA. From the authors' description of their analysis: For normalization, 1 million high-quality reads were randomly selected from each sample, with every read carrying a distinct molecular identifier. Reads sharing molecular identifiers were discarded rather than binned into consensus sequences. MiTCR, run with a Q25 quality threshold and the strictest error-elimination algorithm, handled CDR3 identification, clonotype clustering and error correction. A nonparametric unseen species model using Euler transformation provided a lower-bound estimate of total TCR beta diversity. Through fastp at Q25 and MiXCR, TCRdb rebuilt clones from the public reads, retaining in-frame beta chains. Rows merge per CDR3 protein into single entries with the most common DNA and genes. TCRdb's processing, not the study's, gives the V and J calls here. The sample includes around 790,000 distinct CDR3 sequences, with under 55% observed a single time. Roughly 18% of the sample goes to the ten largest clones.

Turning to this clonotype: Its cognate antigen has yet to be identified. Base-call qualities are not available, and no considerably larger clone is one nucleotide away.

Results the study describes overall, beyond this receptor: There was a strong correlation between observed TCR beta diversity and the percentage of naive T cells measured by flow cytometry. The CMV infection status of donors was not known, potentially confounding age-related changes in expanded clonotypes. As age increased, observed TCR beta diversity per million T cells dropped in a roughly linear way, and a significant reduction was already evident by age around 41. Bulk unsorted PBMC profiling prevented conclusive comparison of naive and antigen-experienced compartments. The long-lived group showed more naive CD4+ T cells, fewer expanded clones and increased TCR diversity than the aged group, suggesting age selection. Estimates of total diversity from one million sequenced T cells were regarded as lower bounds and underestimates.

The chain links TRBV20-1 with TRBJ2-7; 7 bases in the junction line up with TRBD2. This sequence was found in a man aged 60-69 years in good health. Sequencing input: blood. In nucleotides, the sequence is TGCAGTGCTGGGGGGGACCGGAGCTCCTACGAGCAGTACTTC. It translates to CSAGGDRSSYEQYF.